This TCR beta chain was retrieved from a study of blood T cell repertoires in COVID-19. Study-level background: Acute and convalescent COVID-19 samples came from the United States, Italy and Spain.

The ends were cut back, 7 bases at V and 8 bases at J, with 21 bases in the middle. Per germline, CDR1 SQVTM and CDR2 ANQGSEA. This CDR3 is 14 amino acids long. Original processing methods: Cell counts per sample came from amplifying reference gene primers. Assay used: immunoSEQ multiplex PCR; TCRdb lists only in-frame clones, some missing. D and trimming come from the DNA, and the V and J calls and clone size come from that table. The sample shows roughly 390,000 clones, about 89% of them seen only once. The Seattle patients, enrolled during active infection, were followed longitudinally. Sequencing input: peripheral blood. The chain has TRBV29-1 and TRBJ1-3, with D tentatively TRBD1 (5 bases). This TCR was sampled from a woman between 25 and 40 years old with COVID-19, enrolled during active disease. The CDR3 is CSASQTRAGDTIYF. The DNA of the CDR3 is TGCAGCGCCTCACAGACACGGGCGGGGGACACCATATATTTT. Drawing the rest from reference TRBV29-1 and TRBJ1-3, the complete variable domain is SAVISQKPSRDICQRGTSLTIQCQVDSQVTMMFWYRQQPGQSLTLIATANQGSEATYESGFVIDKFPISRPNLTFSTLTVSNMSPEDSSIYLCSASQTRAGDTIYFGEGSWLTVV.